These T cell receptor beta chains were read from a single sample in a study of T-cell memory formation after mild COVID-19. TCRdb independently ran MiXCR on the 5' RACE reads; one entry per CDR3 protein. Of 80,000 to 95,000 distinct CDR3 sequences in the sample, around a quarter were seen once. Sequencing was carried out using PBMCs or a T cell subset sorted from them (not recorded which). The receptors shown here come from a man aged 18 to 30 who had mild COVID-19 (a few samples of this study predate the infection). Cell type and time point are not known. Both conserved end residues are part of each CDR3. Each record gives: J gene, V gene, D gene, clone size, CDR3 DNA, CDR3 protein. A D gene is named only where the DNA matches it firmly. The size of a clone is reported for some rows only, either as once, few or many, or as a class for expanded clones.

j_gene: TRBJ2-1; v_gene: TRBV9; d_gene: -; abundance: once; CDR3nt: TGTGCCAGCAGCGTAGATCCGGCGGTGAGTGAGCAGTTCTTC; CDR3aa: CASSVDPAVSEQFF
j_gene: TRBJ1-4; v_gene: TRBV7-9; d_gene: -; abundance: -; CDR3nt: TGTGCCAGCAGTAAAACCGACAGCGATGAAAAACTGTTTTTT; CDR3aa: CASSKTDSDEKLFF
j_gene: TRBJ2-5; v_gene: TRBV4-3; d_gene: TRBD1; abundance: -; CDR3nt: TGCGCCAGCAGCCAGGGGACAGCGAAGCGGGAGACCCAGTACTTC; CDR3aa: CASSQGTAKRETQYF
j_gene: TRBJ2-2; v_gene: TRBV4-1; d_gene: -; abundance: many; CDR3nt: TGCGCCAGCAGCCAAGGGTTCAGGATGCCCGGGGAGCTGTTTTTT; CDR3aa: CASSQGFRMPGELFF
j_gene: TRBJ2-5; v_gene: TRBV7-8; d_gene: TRBD2; abundance: few; CDR3nt: TGTGCCAGCACCCCTGCGGGAGACGGTAAAGAGACCCAGTACTTC; CDR3aa: CASTPAGDGKETQYF
j_gene: TRBJ1-2; v_gene: TRBV12-3/TRBV12-4; d_gene: -; abundance: -; CDR3nt: TGTGCCAGCAGTTTAACCGGGACGGGGGGCTACACCTTC; CDR3aa: CASSLTGTGGYTF
j_gene: TRBJ1-1; v_gene: TRBV4-2; d_gene: TRBD1; abundance: many; CDR3nt: TGTGCCAGCAGCCAAGGACAGGGGCCCACTGAAGCTTTCTTT; CDR3aa: CASSQGQGPTEAFF
j_gene: TRBJ2-1; v_gene: TRBV15; d_gene: TRBD2; abundance: -; CDR3nt: TGTGCCACCGCCGAGGAGCGGGGGAACAATGAGCAGTTCTTC; CDR3aa: CATAEERGNNEQFF
j_gene: TRBJ2-5; v_gene: TRBV12-3/TRBV12-4; d_gene: TRBD2; abundance: few; CDR3nt: TGTGCCAGCAGTGGGTCAGCGGGGGTCCTGTACCAAGAGACCCAGTACTTC; CDR3aa: CASSGSAGVLYQETQYF
j_gene: TRBJ2-2; v_gene: TRBV12-3/TRBV12-4; d_gene: TRBD1; abundance: -; CDR3nt: TGTGCCAGCAGTCTATTCGGACAGGGTGAAGCCGGGGAGCTGTTTTTT; CDR3aa: CASSLFGQGEAGELFF
j_gene: TRBJ2-4; v_gene: TRBV9; d_gene: TRBD1; abundance: few; CDR3nt: TGTGCCAGCAGCGAGACAGGGATGGCCAAAAACATTCAGTACTTC; CDR3aa: CASSETGMAKNIQYF
j_gene: TRBJ2-7; v_gene: TRBV4-3; d_gene: TRBD1; abundance: -; CDR3nt: TGCGCCAGCAGCCAGTCCGGGACAGGGATATCCGAGCAGTACTTC; CDR3aa: CASSQSGTGISEQYF
j_gene: TRBJ2-4; v_gene: TRBV6-4; d_gene: -; abundance: -; CDR3nt: TGTGCCAGCAGTGACCCAGAGATAGGCGTAGCGCTAGCCAAAAACATTCAGTACTTC; CDR3aa: CASSDPEIGVALAKNIQYF
j_gene: TRBJ2-3; v_gene: TRBV4-2; d_gene: -; abundance: -; CDR3nt: TGTGCCAGCAGCCAAGAACTTCCAAGCACAGATACGCAGTATTTT; CDR3aa: CASSQELPSTDTQYF
j_gene: TRBJ2-1; v_gene: TRBV20-1; d_gene: -; abundance: -; CDR3nt: TGCAGTGCTAGAGACGGGGGAATGAGCTCCTACAATGAGCAGTTCTTC; CDR3aa: CSARDGGMSSYNEQFF
j_gene: TRBJ2-7; v_gene: TRBV5-1; d_gene: TRBD2; abundance: -; CDR3nt: TGCGCCAGCAGCTTAGCGGGGGGACTCTCCTACGAGCAGTACTTC; CDR3aa: CASSLAGGLSYEQYF
j_gene: TRBJ2-5; v_gene: TRBV21-1; d_gene: -; abundance: few; CDR3nt: TGTGCCAGCATCAGGGGGATGGTTCAAGAGACCCAGTACTTC; CDR3aa: CASIRGMVQETQYF
j_gene: TRBJ2-3; v_gene: TRBV4-1; d_gene: -; abundance: few; CDR3nt: TGCGCCAGCAGCCCTGGGACCCGGATCCCGTCGACGCAGTATTTT; CDR3aa: CASSPGTRIPSTQYF
j_gene: TRBJ1-2; v_gene: TRBV29-1; d_gene: -; abundance: -; CDR3nt: TGCAGCGCCAGGGTAGGCCTCGACTCGGGCTACACCTTC; CDR3aa: CSARVGLDSGYTF
j_gene: TRBJ2-2; v_gene: TRBV12-3/TRBV12-4; d_gene: -; abundance: few; CDR3nt: TGTGCCAGCACCGGACGGGCTACGGACACCGGGGAGCTGTTTTTT; CDR3aa: CASTGRATDTGELFF
j_gene: TRBJ2-2; v_gene: TRBV4-2; d_gene: -; abundance: -; CDR3nt: TGTGCCAGCAGCCTTCGCACGGGGCTAAACACCGGGGAGCTGTTTTTT; CDR3aa: CASSLRTGLNTGELFF
j_gene: TRBJ1-4; v_gene: TRBV6-6; d_gene: -; abundance: -; CDR3nt: TGTGCCAGCACTGGGGGCGGGAGTGCAACTAATGAAAAACTGTTTTTT; CDR3aa: CASTGGGSATNEKLFF
j_gene: TRBJ2-7; v_gene: TRBV4-1; d_gene: -; abundance: few; CDR3nt: TGCGCCAGCAGCCAAGTTGTACTTGGCTACGAGCAGTACTTC; CDR3aa: CASSQVVLGYEQYF
j_gene: TRBJ2-1; v_gene: TRBV10-2; d_gene: -; abundance: few; CDR3nt: TGCGCCAGCAGTGAGTATCTAGTCAATGAGCAGTTCTTC; CDR3aa: CASSEYLVNEQFF
j_gene: TRBJ2-5; v_gene: TRBV27; d_gene: -; abundance: few; CDR3nt: TGTGCCAGCAGTCCTGGGGCCCAGGAGTGGGGGGAGACCCAGTACTTC; CDR3aa: CASSPGAQEWGETQYF
j_gene: TRBJ2-3; v_gene: TRBV7-9; d_gene: TRBD2; abundance: -; CDR3nt: TGTGCCAGCAGCCCAAGGAGTAGCGGGGTGAGCACAGATACGCAGTATTTT; CDR3aa: CASSPRSSGVSTDTQYF
j_gene: TRBJ1-5; v_gene: TRBV27; d_gene: TRBD1; abundance: few; CDR3nt: TGTGCCAGCAGCCGTTCAGAGGGGGCAATTGTGGGCAATCAGCCCCAGCATTTT; CDR3aa: CASSRSEGAIVGNQPQHF
j_gene: TRBJ1-1; v_gene: TRBV2; d_gene: TRBD1; abundance: few; CDR3nt: TGTGCCAGCAGACAGGGGGCTGAAGCTTTCTTT; CDR3aa: CASRQGAEAFF
j_gene: TRBJ2-2; v_gene: TRBV6-5; d_gene: TRBD1; abundance: -; CDR3nt: TGTGCCAGCAGTTTCGGGACAGCGAACACCGGGGAGCTGTTTTTT; CDR3aa: CASSFGTANTGELFF
j_gene: TRBJ1-4; v_gene: TRBV4-1; d_gene: -; abundance: few; CDR3nt: TGCGCCAGCAGCCCCCCCCCATTTGAAAAACTGTTTTTT; CDR3aa: CASSPPPFEKLFF
j_gene: TRBJ2-1; v_gene: TRBV6-4; d_gene: -; abundance: -; CDR3nt: TGTGCCAGCAGTGGCGGGACAGTTAATGAGCAGTTCTTC; CDR3aa: CASSGGTVNEQFF
j_gene: TRBJ1-1; v_gene: TRBV7-9; d_gene: TRBD1; abundance: -; CDR3nt: TGTGCCAGCAGCTTAGACGGGACAGGGACCACTGAAGCTTTCTTT; CDR3aa: CASSLDGTGTTEAFF
j_gene: TRBJ2-2; v_gene: TRBV4-3; d_gene: -; abundance: -; CDR3nt: TGCGCCAGCAGCCAAGACAGGGGCGGGGAGCTGTTTTTT; CDR3aa: CASSQDRGGELFF
j_gene: TRBJ2-5; v_gene: TRBV7-9; d_gene: TRBD2; abundance: few; CDR3nt: TGTGCCAGCAGCTCCAAACTAGCGGGGGCCCAAGAGACCCAGTACTTC; CDR3aa: CASSSKLAGAQETQYF
j_gene: TRBJ2-3; v_gene: TRBV4-2; d_gene: -; abundance: -; CDR3nt: TGTGCCAGCAGCCCCCGACTTGCAGATACGCAGTATTTT; CDR3aa: CASSPRLADTQYF
j_gene: TRBJ2-5; v_gene: TRBV5-1; d_gene: -; abundance: -; CDR3nt: TGCGCCAGCAGCTCCCCCCCCTTTCGGACCCAGTACTTC; CDR3aa: CASSSPPFRTQYF
j_gene: TRBJ2-1; v_gene: TRBV5-1; d_gene: TRBD2; abundance: -; CDR3nt: TGCGCCAGCAGCTTAGCGGGGGGCCGGGATGAGCAGTTCTTC; CDR3aa: CASSLAGGRDEQFF
j_gene: TRBJ1-5; v_gene: TRBV7-9; d_gene: -; abundance: -; CDR3nt: TGTGCCAGCAGCTTAGGCAGACCCAATCAGCCCCAGCATTTT; CDR3aa: CASSLGRPNQPQHF
j_gene: TRBJ2-7; v_gene: TRBV7-6; d_gene: -; abundance: few; CDR3nt: TGTGCCAGCAGCTTTACCCTGCTGGGTGAGCAGTACTTC; CDR3aa: CASSFTLLGEQYF
j_gene: TRBJ1-1; v_gene: TRBV4-3; d_gene: TRBD1; abundance: -; CDR3nt: TGCGCCAGCAGCCAAGATATAGCGACAGGGGCGAACACTGAAGCTTTCTTT; CDR3aa: CASSQDIATGANTEAFF
j_gene: TRBJ2-1; v_gene: TRBV10-3; d_gene: -; abundance: -; CDR3nt: TGTGCCATCGATCGGGGACGTGGCGATGAGCAGTTCTTC; CDR3aa: CAIDRGRGDEQFF